A single sample gave rise to the 20 T cell receptor beta chains below, sequenced in a study of T cell responses to AZD1222 COVID-19 vaccine. Measured with immunoSEQ multiplex PCR; TCRdb has only the in-frame clones, and not every one. This sample carries 130,000 or so clones, 86% of them seen once, and the ten largest clones take 10% to 15%. Sample: peripheral blood, taken on day 0 of AZD1222 vaccination. Receptors originate from an adult in good health.

The gene calls are TRBV4-1 and TRBJ2-5; D is undetermined. This CDR3 contains 14 residues. Looked up from germline, CDR1 is MGHRA and CDR2 is YSYEKL. Trimming left V 1 base short and J 2 bases short, with 8 bases between. The CDR3 protein is CASSQVGLQETQYF. The DNA of the CDR3 is TGCGCCAGCAGCCAAGTTGGGCTGCAAGAGACCCAGTACTTC.

The chain has TRBV19 and TRBJ1-2; perhaps TRBD1 as D (5 bases). The CDR3 runs 12 residues. CDR1 LNHDA and CDR2 SQIVND come from the germline V gene (reference sequence). V was trimmed by 10 bases and J by 1 base, leaving 10 bases between them. The CDR3 spells CATGHFNYGYTF. In nucleotides, the CDR3 is TGTGCCACTGGACATTTTAACTATGGCTACACCTTC.

V is TRBV4-1 and J is TRBJ2-1, with TRBD2 matching over 14 bases. This CDR3 spans 15 amino acids. CDR1 MGHRA and CDR2 YSYEKL come from the germline V gene. Germline trimming cut 6 bases from V and 7 bases from J; bases unmatched to any gene: 5. DNA of the CDR3: TGCGCCAGCAGAAAGTGGACTAGCGGGAGGAATGAGCAGTTCTTC. This codes for CASRKWTSGRNEQFF.

The chain is built from TRBV9 and TRBJ2-7; D not resolved. The CDR3 extends over 13 amino acids. V was cut by 2 bases and J by 0 bases, with 6 bases left in between. Germline-derived CDR1 and CDR2 are SGDLS and YYNGEE. CDR3: CASSVGFSYEQYF. The DNA of the CDR3 is TGTGCCAGCAGCGTCGGGTTCTCCTACGAGCAGTACTTC.

The J gene is TRBJ2-7, the V gene TRBV3-1 (or the pseudogene TRBV3-2), with D maybe TRBD2 (6 bases). V was pared by 5 bases and J by 7 bases, with 18 bases between. Germline CDR1 and CDR2: LGHDT and YNNKEL (reference sequence). The CDR3 covers 14 residues. The CDR3 is CASSTLDRAGEQYF. As DNA, the CDR3 is TGTGCCAGCAGCACCTTAGATCGGGCGGGGGAGCAGTACTTC.

The V call is TRBV6-1, the J call TRBJ1-1, with a weak D call TRBD1 (5 bases). Trimming shortened V by 3 bases and J by 1 base, and 12 bases separated the two germline ends. Germline V lookup: CDR1 MNHNS, CDR2 SASEGT. The CDR3 contains 15 residues. CDR3 coding DNA: TGTGCCAGCAGTGAGAGAGGGGCACAGAACACTGAAGCTTTCTTT. It is translated as CASSERGAQNTEAFF.

CDR3 DNA: TGTGCCAGTAGCCCCAGCGGTTTGCTTGGTTACGGAAACACCATATATTTT. Amino acids: CASSPSGLLGYGNTIYF. The chain employs TRBV19 and TRBJ1-3; D not certain. The length of the CDR3 is 17 residues. V was cut by 6 bases and J by 4 bases, with 22 bases left in between. CDR1 is LNHDA, CDR2 SQIVND, per germline (reference sequence).

The chain joins TRBV7-9 to TRBJ2-3, with TRBD1 as a possible D gene (5 bases). Germline V gives CDR1 SEHNR, CDR2 FQNEAQ (reference sequence). The CDR3 runs 16 residues. Trimming took 3 bases from V and 2 from J, leaving 15 bases between them. CDR3 region: CASSFQGSRATDTQYF. CDR3 bases: TGTGCCAGCAGCTTCCAGGGCTCTAGGGCCACAGATACGCAGTATTTT. The entire variable domain, with the rest obtained from reference TRBV7-9 and TRBJ2-3, is as follows: DTGVSQNPRHKITKRGQNVTFRCDPISEHNRLYWYRQTLGQGPEFLTYFQNEAQLEKSRLLSDRFSAERPKGSFSTLEIQRTEQGDSAMYLCASSFQGSRATDTQYFGPGTRLTVL.

The V and J genes are TRBV2 and TRBJ1-3; D gene uncertain. Trimming pared 7 bases from V and 4 bases from J, leaving 5 bases between. This CDR3 is 11 amino acids long. Germline-derived CDR1 and CDR2 are SNHLY and FYNNEI. The CDR3 protein is CASILGNTIYF. The CDR3 region has the DNA TGTGCCAGCATATTAGGAAACACCATATATTTT.

The chain is built from TRBV9 and TRBJ2-7; D might be TRBD1 or TRBD2, each matching 5 bases. The V and J ends lost 4 bases and 0 bases respectively, with 11 bases between them. CDR3 size: 14 residues. Germline loops: CDR1 SGDLS, CDR2 YYNGEE. Here the CDR3 reads CASSSRENSYEQYF. The CDR3 DNA sequence: TGTGCCAGCAGCTCCAGGGAGAACTCCTACGAGCAGTACTTC.

This sequence joins TRBV4-1 and TRBJ1-1; 9 bases match TRBD1. V gave up 6 bases and J gave up 4 bases; unmatched junction bases: 9. The CDR3 is made up of 15 amino acids. The germline V gene has CDR1 MGHRA and CDR2 YSYEKL. The DNA of the CDR3 is TGCGCCAGCAGGCAAAACAGGGGGCCGGGCACTGAAGCTTTCTTT. Translated: CASRQNRGPGTEAFF.

A single count supports this clone. The gene calls are TRBV7-8 and TRBJ2-2; 9 positions agree with TRBD2. The germline CDR1 and CDR2 sequences are SGHVS and FQNEAQ. Losses at the gene ends were 1 base for V and 6 bases for J; bases not matched to a gene: 6. The CDR3 consists of 16 residues. The CDR3 sequence is CASSLVILAGPGELFF. The CDR3 DNA is TGTGCCAGCAGCTTAGTTATCCTAGCGGGACCCGGGGAGCTGTTTTTT.

This chain links TRBV11-2 with TRBJ1-2; D uncertain. From germline, CDR1 is SGHAT and CDR2 FQNNGV. V gave up 4 bases and J gave up 0 bases, with 15 bases separating them. This CDR3 contains 16 residues. CDR3 sequence reads: CASSSLRQRTNYGYTF. The CDR3 nucleotides are TGTGCCAGCAGCTCCCTGAGGCAGCGAACTAACTATGGCTACACCTTC.

The chain joins TRBV2 to TRBJ1-1; TRBD1 matches at 9 bases. Germline values: CDR1 SNHLY, CDR2 FYNNEI. The V and J ends lost 10 bases and 3 bases, in that order; junction bases with no gene match: 9. The CDR3 length is 14 residues. Here the CDR3 reads CATGQGRSHTEAFF. The CDR3 DNA follows: TGTGCCACCGGACAGGGGAGATCCCACACTGAAGCTTTCTTT.

In its sample, this clone was seen once. The chain recombines TRBV7-6 with TRBJ2-2, with D maybe TRBD1 (5 bases). The V end was cut by 1 base, the J end by 4 bases, with 16 bases between. Germline CDR1 is SGHVS and CDR2 is FNYEAQ. The CDR3 spans 17 residues. The CDR3 DNA follows: TGTGCCAGCAGCTTAGAGTGGCCAGGGTCGACCACCGGGGAGCTGTTTTTT. It translates to CASSLEWPGSTTGELFF.

This chain joins TRBV6-6 and TRBJ2-7; 9 bases fit TRBD1. V shed 5 bases and J 4 bases; nucleotides not matched to a gene: 12. The CDR3 is 16 amino acids. Per the germline V gene, CDR1 is MNHNY and CDR2 is SVGAGI (reference sequence). This chain's CDR3 is CASSLAGQGTRYEQYF. In DNA, the CDR3 is TGTGCCAGCAGTCTCGCCGGACAGGGGACAAGGTACGAGCAGTACTTC.

In its sample, this clone was seen once. The chain has TRBV5-5 and TRBJ2-3; the D gene is possibly TRBD2 (5 bases). CDR1 is SGHKS, CDR2 YYEKEE, per germline (reference sequence). V lost 5 bases and J lost 5, with 18 bases in between. CDR3 size: 15 residues. The CDR3: CASSQTPSGRDTQYF. CDR3 sequence (DNA): TGTGCCAGCAGTCAAACACCGTCGGGGAGAGATACGCAGTATTTT.

There are a few counts of this clone. The rearrangement uses TRBV28 and TRBJ1-3; 9 positions match TRBD1. The CDR3 sequence is 15 residues long. The germline V gene encodes CDR1 MDHEN and CDR2 SYDVKM. Germline trimming cut 10 bases from V and 0 bases from J; bases unmatched to any gene: 7. CDR3 amino acids: CAIGQGIFSGNTIYF. Here the CDR3 DNA reads TGTGCCATAGGACAGGGGATATTCTCTGGAAACACCATATATTTT.

The table lists this clone with a count of one. This chain uses TRBV7-2 with TRBJ2-7; 9 bases map to TRBD1. This CDR3 has 15 residues. In germline, CDR1 is SGHTA, CDR2 FQGNSA. V gave up 4 bases and J gave up 2 bases; unmatched junction bases: 6. The CDR3 DNA reads as TGTGCCAGCAGCTCATATACAGGGGGCCCCTACGAGCAGTACTTC. It yields the protein CASSSYTGGPYEQYF.

CDR3 in amino acids: CASSQGTSGRASYEQYF. DNA of the CDR3: TGTGCCAGCAGTCAAGGGACTAGCGGGAGGGCTTCCTACGAGCAGTACTTC. The chain has TRBV28 and TRBJ2-7; 16 bases match TRBD2. Germline trimming cut 5 bases from V and 1 base from J; bases unmatched to any gene: 5. CDR3 length equals 17 residues. The V gene's germline CDR1 is MDHEN and CDR2 SYDVKM.